These 10 T cell receptor beta chains share one sample of origin, sequenced in a study of CD8 T cells in ankylosing spondylitis. In TCRdb, the 5' RACE reads were re-called with MiXCR into one record per CDR3 protein. The sample consists of hundreds of thousands of distinct CDR3 sequences, approximately 20% of them appearing once. Sequences were obtained from blood, either unsorted or a sorted T cell fraction (not recorded which). These receptors were obtained from a male donor with ankylosing spondylitis or in good health (not recorded which).

The gene calls are TRBV20-1 and TRBJ2-1; 9 bases align to TRBD2. Germline lookup yields CDR1 DFQATT and CDR2 SNEGSKA (reference sequence). The V and J ends lost 4 bases and 7 bases, in that order; junction bases with no gene match: 5. This CDR3 is 13 amino acids long. CDR3 loop: CSATGLAQNEQFF. Written as DNA, the CDR3 is TGCAGTGCTACCGGACTAGCGCAAAATGAGCAGTTCTTC.

This clonotype was detected a few times. J is TRBJ1-1 and V is TRBV27; TRBD1 is a possible D gene (6 bases). V lost 4 bases and J lost 4, with 19 bases in between. Per the germline V gene, CDR1 is MNHEY and CDR2 is SMNVEV (reference sequence). The CDR3 has 16 residues. CDR3 bases: TGTGCCAGCAGTTACCAGGGGCGCCGGGTGGGCACTGAAGCTTTCTTT. Amino acid sequence: CASSYQGRRVGTEAFF.

This clonotype was seen a handful of times. The chain links TRBV11-2 to TRBJ2-3; no clear D gene. This CDR3 has 14 amino acids. V lost 1 base, J lost 3 bases, and 8 bases lay in between. The germline gives CDR1 SGHAT, CDR2 FQNNGV. The CDR3 bases are TGTGCCAGCAGCTTAGGCTTTTCTACAGATACGCAGTATTTT. Its translation: CASSLGFSTDTQYF.

This clonotype has ten or more counts. The gene calls are TRBV29-1 and TRBJ2-1, with 7 positions matching TRBD2. The CDR3 runs to 14 residues. The V and J ends lost 3 bases and 0 bases, in that order; junction bases with no gene match: 2. The V gene's germline CDR1 is SQVTM and CDR2 ANQGSEA. The CDR3 DNA sequence: TGCAGCGTTGACGGCGGGAGCTCCTACAATGAGCAGTTCTTC. Its translation is CSVDGGSSYNEQFF.

This clonotype came up many times. V is TRBV12-3 or TRBV12-4 and J is TRBJ2-2; no reliable D call. The V gene lost 6 bases and the J gene lost 8 bases, with 7 bases spanning the gap. The CDR3 runs to 11 residues. The DNA of the CDR3 is TGTGCCAGCAGCTTCGGTGGGGAGCTGTTTTTT. Protein: CASSFGGELFF.

Remarks on this clonotype: This may stem from a read error, because a much larger clone lies one nucleotide away. This chain uses TRBV5-1 with TRBJ1-1; the D gene is possibly TRBD1 (5 bases). Trimming removed 4 bases at V and 1 base at J, with 14 bases between. Germline V gene data show CDR1 as SGHRS and CDR2 as YFSETQ. This CDR3 contains 15 residues. CDR3 in DNA: TGCGCCAGCAGCCCAAAGTGGACACCGAACACTGAAGCTTTCTTT. Translated, it gives CASSPKWTPNTEAFF. The full variable domain, rest sourced from reference TRBV5-1 and TRBJ1-1, is KAGVTQTPRYLIKTRGQQVTLSCSPISGHRSVSWYQQTPGQGLQFLFEYFSETQRNKGNFPGRFSGRQFSNSRSEMNVSTLELGDSALYLCASSPKWTPNTEAFFGQGTRLTVV.

The chain uses TRBV4-2 and TRBJ2-6, with D possibly matching TRBD2 (6 bases). CDR3 length equals 20 residues. V gave up 0 bases and J gave up 0 bases, with 18 bases separating them. CDR1 and CDR2 from the germline V gene are LGHNA and YNFKEQ. The CDR3 nucleotides are TGTGCCAGCAGCCAAGACAACGGTGGAGGGGTGCGCTCTGGGGCCAACGTCCTGACTTTC. This translates into CASSQDNGGGVRSGANVLTF.

This clonotype was seen a handful of times. The chain recombines TRBV6-5 with TRBJ1-5; TRBD1 aligns across 7 bases. J lost 4 bases, V lost 0 bases, and 9 bases had no gene match. There are 17 residues in the CDR3. The germline V gene has CDR1 MNHEY and CDR2 SVGAGI. The CDR3 region has the DNA TGTGCCAGCAGTTACTCGATCCCGACAGGGACGAATCAGCCCCAGCATTTT. Translating it yields CASSYSIPTGTNQPQHF.

The chain recombines TRBV20-1 with TRBJ2-5; possible D gene TRBD1, 6 bases. Trimming left V 3 bases short and J 1 base short, with 9 bases between. CDR1 DFQATT and CDR2 SNEGSKA come from the germline V gene (reference sequence). This CDR3 region has 13 residues. The CDR3 sequence is CSASRTVQETQYF. CDR3 sequence (DNA): TGCAGTGCTAGCCGGACAGTCCAAGAGACCCAGTACTTC.

This clonotype has more than one count but fewer than ten. This rearrangement joins TRBV20-1 to TRBJ2-7; TRBD2 matches at 12 bases. In germline, CDR1 is DFQATT, CDR2 SNEGSKA (reference sequence). V was clipped by 0 bases and J by 3 bases; unmatched bases: 12. This CDR3 contains 18 residues. CDR3 DNA sequence: TGCAGTGCTAGAGATGTCGAGACTAGCGGGAGCATAGGCTACGAGCAGTACGTC. Amino acid sequence: CSARDVETSGSIGYEQYV.